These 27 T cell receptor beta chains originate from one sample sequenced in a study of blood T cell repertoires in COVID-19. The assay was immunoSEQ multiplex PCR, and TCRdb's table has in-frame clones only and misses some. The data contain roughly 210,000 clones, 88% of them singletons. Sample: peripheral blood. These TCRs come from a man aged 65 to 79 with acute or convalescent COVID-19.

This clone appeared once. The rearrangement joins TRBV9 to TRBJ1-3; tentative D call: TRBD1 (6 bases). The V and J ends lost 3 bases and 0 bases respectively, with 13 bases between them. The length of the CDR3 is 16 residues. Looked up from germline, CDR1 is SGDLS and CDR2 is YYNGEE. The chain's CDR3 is CASSARQASSGNTIYF. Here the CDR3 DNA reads TGTGCCAGCAGCGCTAGACAGGCCAGCTCTGGAAACACCATATATTTT.

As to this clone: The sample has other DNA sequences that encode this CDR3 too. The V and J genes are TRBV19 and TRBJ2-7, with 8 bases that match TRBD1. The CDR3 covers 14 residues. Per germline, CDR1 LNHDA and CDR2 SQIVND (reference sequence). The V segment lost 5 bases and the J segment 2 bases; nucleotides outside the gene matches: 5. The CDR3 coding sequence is TGTGCCAGTAGTCCTCGGACAGGGACCTACGAGCAGTACTTC. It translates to CASSPRTGTYEQYF.

CDR3 amino acids: CASITTDRAGEQYF. The CDR3 DNA follows: TGCGCCAGCATCACAACAGACAGGGCTGGCGAGCAGTACTTC. The chain uses TRBV23-1 and TRBJ2-7, with 7 bases that match TRBD1. TRBV23-1 has ORF status, its function being uncertain. V shed 7 bases and J 6 bases; nucleotides not matched to a gene: 12. The CDR3 runs 14 residues.

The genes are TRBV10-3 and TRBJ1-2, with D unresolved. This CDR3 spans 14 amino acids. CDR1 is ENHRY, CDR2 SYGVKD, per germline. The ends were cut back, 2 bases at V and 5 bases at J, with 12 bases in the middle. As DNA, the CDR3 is TGTGCCATCAGTGAGGGAGAAGTAACGTATGGCTACACCTTC. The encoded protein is CAISEGEVTYGYTF.

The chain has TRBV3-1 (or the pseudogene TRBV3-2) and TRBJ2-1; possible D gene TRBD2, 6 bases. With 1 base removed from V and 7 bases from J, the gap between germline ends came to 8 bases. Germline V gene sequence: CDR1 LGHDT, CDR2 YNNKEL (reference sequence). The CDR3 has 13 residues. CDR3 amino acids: CASSQAGENEQFF. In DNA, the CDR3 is TGTGCCAGCAGCCAAGCGGGAGAAAATGAGCAGTTCTTC.

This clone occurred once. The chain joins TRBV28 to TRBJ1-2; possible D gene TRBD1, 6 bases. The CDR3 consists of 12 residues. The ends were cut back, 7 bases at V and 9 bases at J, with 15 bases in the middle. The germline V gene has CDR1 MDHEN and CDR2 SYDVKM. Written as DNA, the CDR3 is TGTGCCAGCATTCAAACAGGGCTAAGCTACACCTTC. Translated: CASIQTGLSYTF.

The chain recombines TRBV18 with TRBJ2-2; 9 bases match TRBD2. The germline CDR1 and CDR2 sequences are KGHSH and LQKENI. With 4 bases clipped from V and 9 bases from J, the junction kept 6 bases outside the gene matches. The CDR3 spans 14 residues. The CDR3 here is CASSRQREDRELFF. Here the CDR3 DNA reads TGTGCCAGCTCACGTCAGCGGGAGGATCGGGAGCTGTTTTTT.

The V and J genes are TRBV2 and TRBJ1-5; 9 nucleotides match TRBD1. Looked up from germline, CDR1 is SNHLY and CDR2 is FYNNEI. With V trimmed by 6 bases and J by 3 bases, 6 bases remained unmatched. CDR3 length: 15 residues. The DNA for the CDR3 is TGTGCCAGCAGGAACAGGGGGCGCGACAATCAGCCCCAGCATTTT. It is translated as CASRNRGRDNQPQHF.

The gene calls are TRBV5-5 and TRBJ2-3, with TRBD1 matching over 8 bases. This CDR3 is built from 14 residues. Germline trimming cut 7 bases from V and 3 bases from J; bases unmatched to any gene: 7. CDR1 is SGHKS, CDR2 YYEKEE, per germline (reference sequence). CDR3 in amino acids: CASQQGGKTDTQYF. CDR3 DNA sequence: TGTGCCAGCCAACAGGGGGGTAAGACAGATACGCAGTATTTT.

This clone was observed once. The CDR3 region has the DNA TGTGCCAGCAGCCCAGGACAGGCCCGACCGAGCTATGGCTACACCTTC. As protein: CASSPGQARPSYGYTF. The chain is built from TRBV2 and TRBJ1-2, with TRBD1 identical over 7 bases. The germline V gene encodes CDR1 SNHLY and CDR2 FYNNEI. The V and J ends lost 6 bases and 4 bases, in that order; junction bases with no gene match: 14. The CDR3 is 16 residues long.

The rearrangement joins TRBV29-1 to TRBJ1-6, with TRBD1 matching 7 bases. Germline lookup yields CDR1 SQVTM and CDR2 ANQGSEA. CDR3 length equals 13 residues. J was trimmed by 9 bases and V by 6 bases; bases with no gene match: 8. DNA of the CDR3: TGCAGCGTCCGACAGGGACCAGGTTCACCCCTCCACTTT. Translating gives CSVRQGPGSPLHF.

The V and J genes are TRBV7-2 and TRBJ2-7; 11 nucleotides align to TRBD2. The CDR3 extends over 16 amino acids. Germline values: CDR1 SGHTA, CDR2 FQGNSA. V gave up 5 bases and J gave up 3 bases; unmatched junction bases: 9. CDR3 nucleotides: TGTGCCAGCAGCCCCAGTGGAACTAGCGGGAGCTACGAGCAGTACTTC. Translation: CASSPSGTSGSYEQYF.

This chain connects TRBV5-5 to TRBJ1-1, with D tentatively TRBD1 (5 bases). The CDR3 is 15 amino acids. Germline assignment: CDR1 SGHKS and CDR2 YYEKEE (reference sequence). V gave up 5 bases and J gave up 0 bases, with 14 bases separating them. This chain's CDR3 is CASRKEKGLNTEAFF. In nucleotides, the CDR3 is TGTGCCAGCAGGAAAGAAAAGGGGTTGAACACTGAAGCTTTCTTT. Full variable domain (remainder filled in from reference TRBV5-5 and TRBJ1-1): DAGVTQSPTHLIKTRGQQVTLRCSPISGHKSVSWYQQVLGQGPQFIFQYYEKEERGRGNFPDRFSARQFPNYSSELNVNALLLGDSALYLCASRKEKGLNTEAFFGQGTRLTVV.

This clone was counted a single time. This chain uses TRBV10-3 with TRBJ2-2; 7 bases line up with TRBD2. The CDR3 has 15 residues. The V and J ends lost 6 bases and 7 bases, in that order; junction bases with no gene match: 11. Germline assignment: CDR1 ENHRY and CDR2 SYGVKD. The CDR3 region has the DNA TGTGCCATCAGCCCTCCGGGACTATCCCACGGGGAGCTGTTTTTT. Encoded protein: CAISPPGLSHGELFF.

The CDR3 nucleotides are TGTGCCAGCAGCTTACGACAGGGGAATAATGAAAAACTGTTTTTT. It specifies CASSLRQGNNEKLFF. V and J are TRBV7-9 and TRBJ1-4, with 8 bases lining up with TRBD1. The CDR3 sequence is 15 residues long. CDR1 and CDR2 (germline): SEHNR, FQNEAQ (reference sequence). Trimming cost V 2 bases and J 4 bases; bases outside gene matches: 3.

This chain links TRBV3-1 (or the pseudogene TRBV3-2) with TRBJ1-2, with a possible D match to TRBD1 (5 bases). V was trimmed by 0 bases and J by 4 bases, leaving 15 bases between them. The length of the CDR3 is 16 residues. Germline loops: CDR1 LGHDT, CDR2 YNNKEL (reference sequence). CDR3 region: CASSQDRRGSGYGYTF. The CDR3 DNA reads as TGTGCCAGCAGCCAAGATCGGCGGGGGTCGGGCTATGGCTACACCTTC.

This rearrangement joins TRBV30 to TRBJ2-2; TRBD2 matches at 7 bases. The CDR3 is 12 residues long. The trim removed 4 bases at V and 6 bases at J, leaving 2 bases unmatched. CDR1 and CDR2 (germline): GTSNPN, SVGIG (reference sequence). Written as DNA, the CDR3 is TGTGCCTGGACACGGGGGGCCGGGGAGCTGTTTTTT. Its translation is CAWTRGAGELFF.

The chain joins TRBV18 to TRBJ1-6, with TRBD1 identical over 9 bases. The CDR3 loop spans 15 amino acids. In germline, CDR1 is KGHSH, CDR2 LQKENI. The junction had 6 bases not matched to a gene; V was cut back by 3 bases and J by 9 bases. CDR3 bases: TGTGCCAGCTCACCCACAGGGACAGGGTCTTCACCCCTCCACTTT. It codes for CASSPTGTGSSPLHF. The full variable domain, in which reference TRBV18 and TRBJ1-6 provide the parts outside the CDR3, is NAGVMQNPRHLVRRRGQEARLRCSPMKGHSHVYWYRQLPEEGLKFMVYLQKENIIDESGMPKERFSAEFPKEGPSILRIQQVVRGDSAAYFCASSPTGTGSSPLHFGNGTRLTVT.

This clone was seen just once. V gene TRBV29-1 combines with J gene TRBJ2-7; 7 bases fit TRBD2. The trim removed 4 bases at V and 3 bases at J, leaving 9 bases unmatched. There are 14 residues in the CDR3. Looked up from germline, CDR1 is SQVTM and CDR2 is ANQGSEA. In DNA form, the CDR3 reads TGCAGCGTTGCTGAAGCGGGACTACACTACGAGCAGTACTTC. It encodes CSVAEAGLHYEQYF.

CDR3 coding DNA: TGTGCCAGCAGCGCGCGAGACAGCTCTGGAAACACCATATATTTT. Its translation: CASSARDSSGNTIYF. The chain recombines TRBV9 with TRBJ1-3; D is possibly TRBD1 (5 bases). The CDR3 contains 15 residues. Germline-derived CDR1 and CDR2 are SGDLS and YYNGEE. V was clipped by 3 bases and J by 0 bases, with 10 bases between them.

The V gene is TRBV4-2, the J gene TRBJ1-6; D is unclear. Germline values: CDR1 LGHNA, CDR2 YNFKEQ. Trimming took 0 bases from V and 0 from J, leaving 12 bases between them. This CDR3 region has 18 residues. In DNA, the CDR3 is TGTGCCAGCAGCCAAGAAAGGAGGTTGGGCTCCTATAATTCACCCCTCCACTTT. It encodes CASSQERRLGSYNSPLHF.

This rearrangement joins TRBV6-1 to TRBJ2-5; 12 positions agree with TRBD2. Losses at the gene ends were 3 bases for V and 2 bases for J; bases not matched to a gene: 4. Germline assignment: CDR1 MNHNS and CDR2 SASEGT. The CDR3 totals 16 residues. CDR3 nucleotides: TGTGCCAGCAGTGACGGACTAGCGGGATTACAAGAGACCCAGTACTTC. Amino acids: CASSDGLAGLQETQYF.

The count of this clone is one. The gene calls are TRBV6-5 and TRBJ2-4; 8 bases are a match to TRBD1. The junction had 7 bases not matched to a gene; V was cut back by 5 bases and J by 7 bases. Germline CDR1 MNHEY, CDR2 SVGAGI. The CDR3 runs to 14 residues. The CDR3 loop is CASSPSGGANIQYF. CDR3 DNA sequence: TGTGCCAGCAGTCCATCAGGGGGCGCGAACATTCAGTACTTC.

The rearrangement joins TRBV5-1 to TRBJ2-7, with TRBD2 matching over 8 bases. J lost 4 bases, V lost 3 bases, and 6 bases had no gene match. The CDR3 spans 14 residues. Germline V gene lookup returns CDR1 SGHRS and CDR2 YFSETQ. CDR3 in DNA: TGCGCCAGCAGCTCCCCCGGGACTAGTTACGAGCAGTACTTC. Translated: CASSSPGTSYEQYF.

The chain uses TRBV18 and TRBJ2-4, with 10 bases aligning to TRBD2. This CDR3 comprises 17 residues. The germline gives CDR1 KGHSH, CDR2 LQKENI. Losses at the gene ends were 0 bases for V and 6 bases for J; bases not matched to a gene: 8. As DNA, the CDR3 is TGTGCCAGCTCACCACCGGCTAGCGGGAGCTCCTCAAACATTCAGTACTTC. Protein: CASSPPASGSSSNIQYF.

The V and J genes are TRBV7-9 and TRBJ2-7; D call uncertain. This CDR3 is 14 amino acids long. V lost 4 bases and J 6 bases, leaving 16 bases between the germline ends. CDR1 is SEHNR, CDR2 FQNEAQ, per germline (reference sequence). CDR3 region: CASSSYVITGEQYF. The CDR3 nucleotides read TGTGCCAGCAGCTCGTATGTTATTACCGGCGAGCAGTACTTC.

The CDR3 is CASSPQAGGRSNQPQHF. CDR3 sequence (DNA): TGTGCCAGCAGCCCCCAGGCGGGGGGCCGAAGCAATCAGCCCCAGCATTTT. This chain joins TRBV5-6 and TRBJ1-5, with D possibly matching TRBD1 (6 bases). Trimming stripped 4 bases from V and 1 base from J, with 18 bases between. The CDR3 is 17 amino acids. Per germline, CDR1 SGHDT and CDR2 YYEEEE.